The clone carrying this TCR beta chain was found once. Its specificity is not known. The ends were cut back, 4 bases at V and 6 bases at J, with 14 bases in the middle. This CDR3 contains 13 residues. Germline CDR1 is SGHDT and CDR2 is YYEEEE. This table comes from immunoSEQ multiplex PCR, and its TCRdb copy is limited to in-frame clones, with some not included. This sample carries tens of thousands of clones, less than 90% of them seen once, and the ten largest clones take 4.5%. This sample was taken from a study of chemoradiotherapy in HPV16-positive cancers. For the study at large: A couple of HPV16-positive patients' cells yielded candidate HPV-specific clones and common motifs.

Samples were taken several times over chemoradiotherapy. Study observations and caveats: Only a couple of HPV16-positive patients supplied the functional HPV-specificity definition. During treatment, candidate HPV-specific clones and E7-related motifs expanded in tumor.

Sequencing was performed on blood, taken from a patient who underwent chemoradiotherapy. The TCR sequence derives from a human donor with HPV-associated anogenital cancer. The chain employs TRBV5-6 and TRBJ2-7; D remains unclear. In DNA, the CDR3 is TGTGCCAGCAGCCCTGGTGGAAGGGTCGAGCAGTACTTC. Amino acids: CASSPGGRVEQYF.